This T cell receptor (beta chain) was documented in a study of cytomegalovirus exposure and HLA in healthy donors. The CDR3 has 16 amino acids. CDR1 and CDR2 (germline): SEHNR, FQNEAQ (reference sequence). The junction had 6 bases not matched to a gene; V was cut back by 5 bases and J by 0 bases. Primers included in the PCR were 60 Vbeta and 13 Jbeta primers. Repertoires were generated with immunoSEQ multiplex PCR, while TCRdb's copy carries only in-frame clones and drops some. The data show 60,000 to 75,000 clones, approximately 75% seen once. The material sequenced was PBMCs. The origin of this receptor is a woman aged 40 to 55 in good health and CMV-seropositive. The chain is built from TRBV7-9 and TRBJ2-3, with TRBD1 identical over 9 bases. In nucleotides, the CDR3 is TGTGCCAGCAGCCCAAGGACAGGGGCTAGCACAGATACGCAGTATTTT. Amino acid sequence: CASSPRTGASTDTQYF. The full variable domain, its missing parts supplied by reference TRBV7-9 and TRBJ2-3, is DTGVSQNPRHKITKRGQNVTFRCDPISEHNRLYWYRQTLGQGPEFLTYFQNEAQLEKSRLLSDRFSAERPKGSFSTLEIQRTEQGDSAMYLCASSPRTGASTDTQYFGPGTRLTVL.